In this sample, the clone carrying this T cell receptor beta chain turned up a few times. This record belongs to a study of identical twins. From the 5' RACE reads, TCRdb called clonotypes with MiXCR, one entry per CDR3 protein. The table has about 570,000 distinct CDR3 sequences, approximately 9.6% seen once. V shed 4 bases and J shed 6 bases, with 22 bases lying between them. The germline V gene has CDR1 SEHNR and CDR2 FQNEAQ (reference sequence). The CDR3 contains 16 residues. A further study also used this sample, focusing on yellow fever vaccine responses in identical twins.

The chain has TRBV7-9 and TRBJ2-7, with D tentatively TRBD1 or TRBD2 (5 bases each). The receptor was derived from a woman aged 18 to 35 in good health. Sample: PBMCs. In DNA, the CDR3 is TGTGCCAGCAGCTCCCGAGGGAACGCTGGGGCTTCCGAGCAGTACTTC. This encodes CASSSRGNAGASEQYF.